This record looks at one T cell receptor beta chain sequence and its context. V trimming: 3 bases; J trimming: 4 bases; junction bases outside the gene matches: 8. The CDR3 is 15 residues long. In germline, CDR1 is KGHSH, CDR2 LQKENI. The method was immunoSEQ multiplex PCR; TCRdb's version includes in-frame clones alone and lacks a portion of them. The sample lists some 62,000 clones; over 75% were seen once. This sample is part of a study of technical replicates of blood from a few donors. The source is a human donor in good health. Some clones in this sample may be carry-over from other donors' samples. This sequence joins TRBV18 and TRBJ1-1; 7 positions match TRBD1. Sample: PBMCs. The CDR3 reads CASSPRQGGPTEAFF. CDR3 nucleotides: TGTGCCAGCTCACCCAGACAGGGAGGTCCCACTGAAGCTTTCTTT.